This is a list of T cell receptor beta chains from one sample in a study of OX40 agonist ivuxolimab in advanced cancers. The repertoire was sequenced with immunoSEQ multiplex PCR; TCRdb's copy has only in-frame clones and lacks some. The sample includes 39,000 or so clones, approximately 88% of them seen just once. The sample consisted of CD4+ or CD8+ T cells sorted from blood, taken in a trial of the OX40 agonist ivuxolimab. The receptors stem from an adult with an advanced solid tumor such as melanoma, head and neck, liver or kidney cancer. CDR3s include the opening cysteine and the closing phenylalanine or tryptophan. The order of the fields is J gene, D gene, V gene, clone size, CDR3 protein, CDR3 DNA. The D gene is left open where the match is weak. Clone size is shown for a subset of rows, as once, few, many or a class of expanded clone.

J: TRBJ1-3
D: .
V: TRBV11-3
size: .
CDR3: CASSPLRAGNTIYF
DNA: TGTGCCAGCAGCCCACTCCGGGCTGGAAACACCATATATTTT

J: TRBJ1-1
D: .
V: TRBV4-2
size: .
CDR3: CASSPEGGNTEAFF
DNA: TGTGCCAGCAGCCCAGAAGGGGGGAACACTGAAGCTTTCTTT

J: TRBJ2-2
D: TRBD1
V: TRBV7-2
size: once
CDR3: CASSIGTVTTGELFF
DNA: TGTGCCAGCAGCATAGGGACAGTGACAACCGGGGAGCTGTTTTTT

J: TRBJ2-3
D: TRBD2
V: TRBV7-3
size: .
CDR3: CASSPLAGGRDTQYF
DNA: TGTGCCAGCAGCCCCCTAGCGGGGGGCCGAGATACGCAGTATTTT

J: TRBJ1-1
D: .
V: TRBV30
size: .
CDR3: CAWTGMNTEAFF
DNA: TGTGCCTGGACAGGCATGAACACTGAAGCTTTCTTT

J: TRBJ2-3
D: TRBD2
V: TRBV5-5
size: .
CDR3: CASSRTSGGGTDTQYF
DNA: TGTGCCAGCAGCCGGACTAGCGGGGGGGGCACAGATACGCAGTATTTT

J: TRBJ1-4
D: TRBD1
V: TRBV7-8
size: once
CDR3: CASSSRQGALDEKLFF
DNA: TGTGCCAGCAGCTCCAGACAGGGGGCGCTTGATGAAAAACTGTTTTTT

J: TRBJ1-2
D: .
V: TRBV2
size: once
CDR3: CASKSNRQFNYGYTF
DNA: TGTGCCAGCAAATCAAACAGACAGTTTAACTATGGCTACACCTTC

J: TRBJ1-5
D: .
V: TRBV4-3
size: .
CDR3: CASSPDFNQPQHF
DNA: TGCGCCAGCAGCCCCGATTTCAATCAGCCCCAGCATTTT

J: TRBJ2-7
D: TRBD2
V: TRBV29-1
size: .
CDR3: CSVLGGGAGEQYF
DNA: TGCAGCGTCCTCGGGGGGGGCGCGGGGGAGCAGTACTTC

J: TRBJ2-7
D: TRBD1
V: TRBV19
size: .
CDR3: CASSIDSQQGSYEQYF
DNA: TGTGCCAGTAGTATAGACAGTCAACAGGGGTCCTACGAGCAGTACTTC

J: TRBJ2-7
D: TRBD1
V: TRBV5-1
size: few
CDR3: CASSPGGTGTYEQYF
DNA: TGCGCCAGCAGCCCGGGCGGGACAGGGACCTACGAGCAGTACTTC

J: TRBJ2-5
D: TRBD1
V: TRBV5-6
size: .
CDR3: CASSPDREETQYF
DNA: TGTGCCAGCAGCCCCGACAGGGAAGAGACCCAGTACTTC

J: TRBJ2-1
D: .
V: TRBV7-3
size: .
CDR3: CASSFLGRPYNEQFF
DNA: TGTGCCAGCAGCTTCCTTGGCAGGCCCTACAATGAGCAGTTCTTC

J: TRBJ2-3
D: TRBD1
V: TRBV6-1
size: .
CDR3: CASSGRDRGAGDTQYF
DNA: TGTGCCAGCAGTGGCCGGGACAGGGGAGCTGGAGATACGCAGTATTTT

J: TRBJ2-7
D: .
V: TRBV7-8
size: .
CDR3: CASSLGNRALRGEQYF
DNA: TGTGCCAGCAGCTTAGGTAACCGGGCACTCCGGGGCGAGCAGTACTTC

J: TRBJ2-2
D: .
V: TRBV7-2
size: few
CDR3: CASSPLVAGTGELFF
DNA: TGTGCCAGCAGCCCACTGGTAGCCGGGACCGGGGAGCTGTTTTTT

J: TRBJ2-7
D: TRBD1
V: TRBV10-3
size: .
CDR3: CAISESGRGRSEQYF
DNA: TGTGCCATCAGTGAGTCGGGCAGGGGGCGTAGCGAGCAGTACTTC

J: TRBJ1-2
D: .
V: TRBV11-3
size: .
CDR3: CASSLSGASGYTF
DNA: TGTGCCAGCAGCCTGAGCGGGGCCTCTGGCTACACCTTC

J: TRBJ2-2
D: .
V: TRBV30
size: .
CDR3: CAWRGTVHTGELFF
DNA: TGTGCCTGGAGGGGGACTGTCCACACCGGGGAGCTGTTTTTT

J: TRBJ1-3
D: TRBD1
V: TRBV10-3
size: .
CDR3: CATGQGQRNTIYF
DNA: TGTGCCACCGGACAGGGGCAGAGAAACACCATATATTTT

J: TRBJ1-5
D: .
V: TRBV6-6
size: once
CDR3: CASSGASNQPQHF
DNA: TGTGCCAGCAGCGGGGCCAGCAATCAGCCCCAGCATTTT

J: TRBJ1-5
D: .
V: TRBV5-6
size: .
CDR3: CASITSGPGQTNQPQHF
DNA: TGTGCCAGCATCACCTCGGGCCCCGGACAGACCAATCAGCCCCAGCATTTT

J: TRBJ2-3
D: TRBD2
V: TRBV18
size: few
CDR3: CASSPPPGGPNTQYF
DNA: TGTGCCAGCTCACCACCGCCGGGGGGGCCGAATACGCAGTATTTT

J: TRBJ2-7
D: TRBD2
V: TRBV5-6
size: once
CDR3: CASSSYLRGAVLKYF
DNA: TGTGCCAGCAGCTCCTACCTGCGGGGGGCCGTTTTGAAGTACTTC

J: TRBJ2-1
D: .
V: TRBV5-1
size: .
CDR3: CAASEGGAENEQFF
DNA: TGCGCCGCCTCAGAGGGGGGCGCCGAAAATGAGCAGTTCTTC

J: TRBJ1-5
D: TRBD1
V: TRBV7-2
size: .
CDR3: CASSPGQGGTNQPQHF
DNA: TGTGCCAGCAGCCCCGGACAGGGAGGGACCAATCAGCCCCAGCATTTT

J: TRBJ1-5
D: .
V: TRBV6-6
size: .
CDR3: CASTLGGGSNQPQHF
DNA: TGTGCCAGCACCTTGGGGGGGGGAAGCAATCAGCCCCAGCATTTT

J: TRBJ1-4
D: .
V: TRBV5-1
size: once
CDR3: CASSLGGQGEKLFF
DNA: TGCGCCAGCAGCTTGGGAGGGCAAGGTGAAAAACTGTTTTTT

J: TRBJ1-1
D: TRBD1
V: TRBV27
size: .
CDR3: CASSLLFGTGGRGTEAFF
DNA: TGTGCCAGCAGTTTATTGTTTGGGACAGGGGGCCGCGGCACTGAAGCTTTCTTT

J: TRBJ2-6
D: .
V: TRBV7-9
size: .
CDR3: CASSLGSLWPGANVLTF
DNA: TGTGCCAGCAGCTTAGGTTCCCTCTGGCCTGGGGCCAACGTCCTGACTTTC

J: TRBJ1-6
D: TRBD1
V: TRBV28
size: once
CDR3: CASSPPGGAYNSPLHF
DNA: TGTGCCAGCAGCCCTCCAGGGGGCGCCTATAATTCACCCCTCCACTTT

J: TRBJ2-7
D: .
V: TRBV10-3
size: .
CDR3: CAISESAVYYEQYF
DNA: TGTGCCATCAGTGAGTCTGCAGTCTACTACGAGCAGTACTTC

J: TRBJ1-3
D: .
V: TRBV13
size: .
CDR3: CASRQGHGNTIYF
DNA: TGTGCCAGCAGGCAGGGACACGGAAACACCATATATTTT

J: TRBJ2-2
D: .
V: TRBV11-2
size: .
CDR3: CASSPTNTGELFF
DNA: TGTGCCAGCAGCCCAACGAACACCGGGGAGCTGTTTTTT

J: TRBJ1-2
D: TRBD1
V: TRBV19
size: few
CDR3: CAGQGLYGYTF
DNA: TGTGCCGGACAGGGACTCTATGGCTACACCTTC

J: TRBJ2-1
D: TRBD2
V: TRBV7-6
size: once
CDR3: CASSLASGGNNEQFF
DNA: TGTGCCAGCAGCTTAGCTAGCGGGGGAAACAATGAGCAGTTCTTC

J: TRBJ2-5
D: .
V: TRBV4-2
size: .
CDR3: CASSPQSGPGPSQETQYF
DNA: TGTGCCAGCAGCCCTCAGTCGGGTCCGGGGCCCTCTCAAGAGACCCAGTACTTC

J: TRBJ2-2
D: TRBD2
V: TRBV5-1
size: .
CDR3: CASRPGGAFTGELFF
DNA: TGCGCCAGCAGGCCGGGAGGGGCCTTCACCGGGGAGCTGTTTTTT

J: TRBJ2-7
D: TRBD2
V: TRBV13
size: .
CDR3: CASSLPGTGGREQYF
DNA: TGTGCCAGCAGCTTGCCGGGGACGGGGGGTAGGGAGCAGTACTTC

J: TRBJ1-2
D: .
V: TRBV19
size: .
CDR3: CASSMIFDHNYFWYTF
DNA: TGTGCCAGTAGTATGATTTTCGACCACAACTATTTTTGGTACACCTTC

J: TRBJ1-6
D: .
V: TRBV4-2
size: .
CDR3: CASSQGGGDSPLHF
DNA: TGTGCCAGCAGCCAAGGAGGCGGTGATTCACCCCTCCACTTT

J: TRBJ2-7
D: TRBD1
V: TRBV9
size: .
CDR3: CASSVWDRSLEQYF
DNA: TGTGCCAGCAGCGTATGGGACAGAAGCCTCGAGCAGTACTTC

J: TRBJ1-2
D: .
V: TRBV7-2
size: once
CDR3: CASSIGTHYGYTF
DNA: TGTGCCAGCAGCATAGGGACGCACTATGGCTACACCTTC

J: TRBJ2-5
D: TRBD2
V: TRBV5-1
size: .
CDR3: CASRASGGVGETQYF
DNA: TGCGCCAGCAGGGCTAGCGGGGGGGTAGGAGAGACCCAGTACTTC

J: TRBJ1-6
D: .
V: TRBV6-5
size: medium-sized
CDR3: CASRPDGANSPLHF
DNA: TGTGCCAGCAGGCCGGACGGCGCAAATTCACCCCTCCACTTT

J: TRBJ1-5
D: .
V: TRBV6-5
size: .
CDR3: CARGRSAQHF
DNA: TGTGCCAGGGGGCGGTCGGCCCAGCATTTT

J: TRBJ1-6
D: .
V: TRBV25-1
size: .
CDR3: CASSAAGLNSPLHF
DNA: TGTGCCAGCAGTGCGGCAGGGCTGAATTCACCCCTCCACTTT

J: TRBJ1-2
D: TRBD1
V: TRBV5-1
size: .
CDR3: CASRDGTGAYGYTF
DNA: TGCGCCAGCAGGGACGGGACAGGGGCATATGGCTACACCTTC

J: TRBJ1-1
D: .
V: TRBV4-1
size: few
CDR3: CASSGPLRGTEAFF
DNA: TGCGCCAGCAGCGGACCTTTAAGGGGGACTGAAGCTTTCTTT

J: TRBJ1-2
D: TRBD1
V: TRBV7-2
size: .
CDR3: CASSPEEIDRGDYGYTF
DNA: TGTGCCAGCAGCCCTGAGGAGATCGACAGGGGGGACTATGGCTACACCTTC

J: TRBJ1-1
D: .
V: TRBV5-1
size: .
CDR3: CASSLVEGSGTEAFF
DNA: TGCGCCAGCAGCTTGGTAGAGGGGTCGGGGACTGAAGCTTTCTTT

J: TRBJ2-1
D: TRBD2
V: TRBV7-3
size: .
CDR3: CASSLTAGGGEQFF
DNA: TGTGCCAGCAGCTTAACGGCGGGAGGTGGTGAGCAGTTCTTC

J: TRBJ1-5
D: .
V: TRBV5-1
size: .
CDR3: CASSLGQDNQPQHF
DNA: TGCGCCAGCAGCTTGGGACAGGATAATCAGCCCCAGCATTTT

J: TRBJ2-5
D: TRBD1
V: TRBV7-8
size: .
CDR3: CASRPGTGDKETQYF
DNA: TGTGCCAGCAGACCCGGGACAGGGGATAAAGAGACCCAGTACTTC

J: TRBJ1-2
D: .
V: TRBV7-9
size: .
CDR3: CASSFRRGYGYTF
DNA: TGTGCCAGCAGCTTCAGGAGGGGTTATGGCTACACCTTC

J: TRBJ1-1
D: .
V: TRBV7-9
size: .
CDR3: CASSLGGGRNTEAFF
DNA: TGTGCCAGCAGCTTAGGAGGGGGGCGGAACACTGAAGCTTTCTTT

J: TRBJ1-3
D: .
V: TRBV6-5
size: .
CDR3: CASSSDRRVNTIYF
DNA: TGTGCCAGCAGCTCCGATCGGAGGGTAAACACCATATATTTT

J: TRBJ1-5
D: .
V: TRBV6-1
size: .
CDR3: CASSFGSNQPQHF
DNA: TGTGCCAGCAGTTTCGGTAGCAATCAGCCCCAGCATTTT

J: TRBJ1-6
D: .
V: TRBV7-2
size: .
CDR3: CASSDSRRGLNSPLHF
DNA: TGTGCCAGCAGCGACTCTCGTCGTGGTCTTAATTCACCCCTCCACTTT